This record looks at one TCR beta chain sequence and its context. Its antigen remains unknown. The data stem from a study of ipilimumab plus nivolumab after autologous stem cell transplantation. As for the study in general: A median of 8 nivolumab and a few ipilimumab doses were given. Myeloma cases were transplant-naive high-risk or relapsed within 3 years post first autologous transplant.

V lost 7 bases, J lost 11 bases, and 14 bases lay in between. Germline loops: CDR1 MDHEN, CDR2 SYDVKM. This CDR3 has 12 residues. Dosing: nivolumab 3 mg/kg IV, weeks 1, 4, 7, 10, then every two weeks to week 26. Study conclusions and caveats: The authors say TCR, Treg and microbiome findings warrant further study.

TCRdb's table, derived via immunoSEQ multiplex PCR, lists solely in-frame clones and lacks some. The table has about 5,900 clones, around 87% seen once; the top ten hold about 5.5%. The chain has TRBV28 and TRBJ1-4; no definite D call. The sample consisted of PBMCs, taken in a trial of ipilimumab plus nivolumab as post-transplant consolidation. This TCR was recovered from a female donor with multiple myeloma. The CDR3 loop reads CASTPPRGKLFF. The CDR3 coding sequence is TGTGCCAGCACACCACCCAGAGGGAAACTGTTTTTT.